Following are 5 T cell receptor beta chains from one sample sequenced in a study of OX40 agonist ivuxolimab in advanced cancers. Library prep was done by the immunoSEQ multiplex PCR assay. TCRdb provides this immuneACCESS table in a form limited to in-frame rearrangements. Some clones are lacking; in checked studies, under half of them reflect an unresolved V gene, and why the rest are absent is not known. This sample gives 60,000 or so clones in total; approximately 92% of them show up just once. The ten largest clonotypes hold roughly an eighth of the sample. The sample here was CD4+ or CD8+ T cells sorted from blood, taken in a trial of the OX40 agonist ivuxolimab. The origin of the receptors is an adult with an advanced solid tumor such as melanoma, head and neck, liver or kidney cancer.

This chain connects TRBV9 to TRBJ2-2; maybe TRBD2 (6 bases). The CDR3 is made up of 17 amino acids. The V gene's germline CDR1 is SGDLS and CDR2 YYNGEE. V dropped 3 bases and J dropped 0 bases, with 15 bases sitting between them. CDR3 DNA: TGTGCCAGCAGCGAACGAGTCGGAGGGGCGAACACCGGGGAGCTGTTTTTT. This translates into CASSERVGGANTGELFF.

V gene TRBV5-6 combines with J gene TRBJ2-7; 8 positions match TRBD1. This CDR3 is built from 13 residues. Losses at the gene ends were 3 bases for V and 3 bases for J; bases not matched to a gene: 2. Germline assignment: CDR1 SGHDT and CDR2 YYEEEE. CDR3 protein: CASSSGQGYEQYF. CDR3 nucleotide sequence: TGTGCCAGCAGCTCCGGACAGGGCTACGAGCAGTACTTC.

The chain couples TRBV11-2 to TRBJ2-3; 8 bases match TRBD2. The CDR3 contains 16 residues. CDR1 and CDR2 (germline): SGHAT, FQNNGV. V shed 0 bases, J shed 2 bases, and the junction held 4 bases outside the gene matches. Here the CDR3 DNA reads TGTGCCAGCAGCTTAGAACTAGCGGACCCCACAGATACGCAGTATTTT. It is translated as CASSLELADPTDTQYF.

The chain combines TRBV2 with TRBJ2-1; the D gene is possibly TRBD2 (6 bases). Germline V CDR1 and CDR2: SNHLY, FYNNEI. This CDR3 has 16 residues. Trimming took off 1 base at V and 12 bases at J, with 22 bases between the two ends. The CDR3 is CASSEVGIAETIWQFF. The CDR3 nucleotides read TGTGCCAGCAGTGAAGTTGGAATAGCGGAGACGATTTGGCAGTTCTTC.

The chain uses TRBV19 and TRBJ2-6, with D uncertain. V was shortened by 7 bases and J by 4 bases, with 5 bases between the two germline ends. Per germline, CDR1 LNHDA and CDR2 SQIVND (reference sequence). The CDR3 has 12 residues. This chain's CDR3 is CASTTGANVLTF. The CDR3 DNA sequence: TGTGCCAGTACAACCGGGGCCAACGTCCTGACTTTC.